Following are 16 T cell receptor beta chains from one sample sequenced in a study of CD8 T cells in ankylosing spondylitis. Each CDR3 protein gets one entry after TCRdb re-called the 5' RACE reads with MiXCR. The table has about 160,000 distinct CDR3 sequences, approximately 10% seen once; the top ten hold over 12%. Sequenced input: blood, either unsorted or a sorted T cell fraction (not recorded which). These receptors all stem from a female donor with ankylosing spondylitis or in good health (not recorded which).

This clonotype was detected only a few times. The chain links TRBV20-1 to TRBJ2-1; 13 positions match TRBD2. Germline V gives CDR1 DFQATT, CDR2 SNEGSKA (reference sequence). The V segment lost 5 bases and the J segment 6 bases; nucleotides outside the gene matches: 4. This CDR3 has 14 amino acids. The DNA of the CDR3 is TGCAGTGCTCCGGGACTAGCGGGGACCAATGAGCAGTTCTTC. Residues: CSAPGLAGTNEQFF.

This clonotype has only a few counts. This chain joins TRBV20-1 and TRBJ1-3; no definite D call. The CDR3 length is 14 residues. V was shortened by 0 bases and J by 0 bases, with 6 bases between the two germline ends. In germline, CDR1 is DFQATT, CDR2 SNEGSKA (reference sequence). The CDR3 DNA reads TGCAGTGCTAGAGATGAGGGCTCTGGAAACACCATATATTTT. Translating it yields CSARDEGSGNTIYF.

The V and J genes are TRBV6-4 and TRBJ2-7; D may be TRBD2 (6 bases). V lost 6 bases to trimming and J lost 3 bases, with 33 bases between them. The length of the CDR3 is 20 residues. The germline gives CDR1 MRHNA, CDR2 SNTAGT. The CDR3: CASRTGEAEGTKLSGYEQYF. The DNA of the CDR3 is TGTGCCAGCAGGACGGGGGAAGCTGAGGGGACGAAACTCTCCGGCTACGAGCAGTACTTC.

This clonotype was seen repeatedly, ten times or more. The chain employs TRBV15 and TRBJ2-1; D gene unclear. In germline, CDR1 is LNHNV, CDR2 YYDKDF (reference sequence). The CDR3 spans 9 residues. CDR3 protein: CYLYGEQFF. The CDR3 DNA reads TGTTACTTATACGGTGAGCAGTTCTTC.

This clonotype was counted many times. This chain's CDR3 is CASSSSTGMSNYGYTF. The CDR3, as DNA: TGTGCCAGCAGCTCGTCTACAGGGATGTCTAACTATGGCTACACCTTC. The chain has TRBV7-9 and TRBJ1-2, with a tentative D call TRBD1 (6 bases). The V end was cut by 4 bases, the J end by 0 bases, with 15 bases between. Germline-derived CDR1 and CDR2 are SEHNR and FQNEAQ (reference sequence). The CDR3 totals 16 residues.

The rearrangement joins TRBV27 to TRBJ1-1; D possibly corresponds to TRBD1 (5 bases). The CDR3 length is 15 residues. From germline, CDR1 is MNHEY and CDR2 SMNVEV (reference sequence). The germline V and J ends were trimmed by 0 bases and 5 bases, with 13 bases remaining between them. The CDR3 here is CASSLSSSGGTEAFF. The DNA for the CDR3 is TGTGCCAGCAGTTTATCGTCCTCGGGGGGGACTGAAGCTTTCTTT.

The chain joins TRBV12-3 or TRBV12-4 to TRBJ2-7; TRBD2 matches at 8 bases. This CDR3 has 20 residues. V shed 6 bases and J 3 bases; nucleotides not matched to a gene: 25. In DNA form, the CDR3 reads TGTGCCAGCAGCCCTAGCGACAGAGCGGGCTCCTTAGCGGGGAACTACGAGCAGTACTTC. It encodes CASSPSDRAGSLAGNYEQYF.

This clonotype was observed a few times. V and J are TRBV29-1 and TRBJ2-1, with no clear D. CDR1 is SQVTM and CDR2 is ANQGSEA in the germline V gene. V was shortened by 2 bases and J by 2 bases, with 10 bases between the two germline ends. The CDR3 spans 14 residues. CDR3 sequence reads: CSVETQITYNEQFF. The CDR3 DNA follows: TGCAGCGTTGAAACGCAGATCACCTACAATGAGCAGTTCTTC.

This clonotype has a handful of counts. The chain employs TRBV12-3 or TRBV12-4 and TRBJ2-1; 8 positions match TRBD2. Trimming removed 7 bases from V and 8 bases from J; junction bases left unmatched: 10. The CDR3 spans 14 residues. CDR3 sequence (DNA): TGTGCCAGCATGGGGATGGGACTAGACTATGAGCAGTTCTTC. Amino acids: CASMGMGLDYEQFF.

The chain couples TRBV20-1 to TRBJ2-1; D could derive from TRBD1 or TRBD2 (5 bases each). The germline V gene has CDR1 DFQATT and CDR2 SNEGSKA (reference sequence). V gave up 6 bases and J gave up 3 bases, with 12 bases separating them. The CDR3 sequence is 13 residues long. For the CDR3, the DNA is TGCAGTGCCTCAGAGGGGAGCTACAATGAGCAGTTCTTC. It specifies CSASEGSYNEQFF.

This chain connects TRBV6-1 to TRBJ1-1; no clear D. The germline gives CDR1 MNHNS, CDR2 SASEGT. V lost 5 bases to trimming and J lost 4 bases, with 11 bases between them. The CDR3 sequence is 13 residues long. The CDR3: CASSIIKATEAFF. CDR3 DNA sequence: TGTGCCAGCAGTATAATTAAAGCCACTGAAGCTTTCTTT.

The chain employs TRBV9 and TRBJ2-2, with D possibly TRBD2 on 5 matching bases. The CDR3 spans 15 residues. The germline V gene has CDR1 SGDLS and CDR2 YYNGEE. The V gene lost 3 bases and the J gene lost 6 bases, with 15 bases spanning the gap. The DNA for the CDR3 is TGTGCCAGCAGCGACGGCGGACTGCCCGCCGGGGAGCTGTTTTTT. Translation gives CASSDGGLPAGELFF.

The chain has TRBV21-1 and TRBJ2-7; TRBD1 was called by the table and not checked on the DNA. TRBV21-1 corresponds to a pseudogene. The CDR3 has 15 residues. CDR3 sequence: CASSCAGEGDYEQYF. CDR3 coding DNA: TGTGCCAGCAGCTGCGCGGGAGAGGGGGACTACGAGCAGTACTTC.

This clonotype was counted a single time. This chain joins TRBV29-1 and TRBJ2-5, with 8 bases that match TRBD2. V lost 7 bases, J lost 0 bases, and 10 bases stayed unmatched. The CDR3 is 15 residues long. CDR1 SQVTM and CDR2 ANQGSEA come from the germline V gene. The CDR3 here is CSGAGGRYYQETQYF. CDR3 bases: TGCAGCGGGGCGGGCGGGAGGTACTACCAAGAGACCCAGTACTTC.

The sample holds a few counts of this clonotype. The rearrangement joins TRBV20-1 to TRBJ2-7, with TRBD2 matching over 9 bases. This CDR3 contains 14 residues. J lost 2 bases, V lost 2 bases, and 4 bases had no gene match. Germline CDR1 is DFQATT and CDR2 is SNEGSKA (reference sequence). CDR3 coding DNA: TGCAGTGCTAGACTGCTAGCGGGAACCTACGAGCAGTACTTC. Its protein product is CSARLLAGTYEQYF.

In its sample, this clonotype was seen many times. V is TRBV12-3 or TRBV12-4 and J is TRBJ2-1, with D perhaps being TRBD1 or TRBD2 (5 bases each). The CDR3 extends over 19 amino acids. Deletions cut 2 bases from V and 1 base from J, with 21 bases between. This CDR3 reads CASSLISGTSWGSYNEQFF. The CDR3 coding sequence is TGTGCCAGCAGTTTAATTAGTGGTACTTCTTGGGGGTCCTACAATGAGCAGTTCTTC.